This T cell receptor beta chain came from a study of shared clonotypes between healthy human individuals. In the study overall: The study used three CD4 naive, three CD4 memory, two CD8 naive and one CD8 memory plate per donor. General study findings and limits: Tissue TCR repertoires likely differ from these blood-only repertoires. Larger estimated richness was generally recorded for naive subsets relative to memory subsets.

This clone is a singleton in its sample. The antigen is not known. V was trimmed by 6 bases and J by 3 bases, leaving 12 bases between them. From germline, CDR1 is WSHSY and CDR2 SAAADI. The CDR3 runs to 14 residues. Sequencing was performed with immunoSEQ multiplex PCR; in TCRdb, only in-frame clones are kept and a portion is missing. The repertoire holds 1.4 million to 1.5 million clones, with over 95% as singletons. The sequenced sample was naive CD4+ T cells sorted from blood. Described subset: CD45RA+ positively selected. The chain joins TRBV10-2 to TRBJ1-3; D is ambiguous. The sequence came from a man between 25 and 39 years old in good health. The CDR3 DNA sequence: TGCGCCAGCAGCAATAATATCGGTGGAAACACCATATATTTT. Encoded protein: CASSNNIGGNTIYF.